The sequence of this T cell receptor (beta chain) was determined in a study of cytomegalovirus exposure and HLA in healthy donors. About the research overall: Approximately 180 million T cells yielded 100 million to 130 million unique TCR beta sequences, as an earlier analysis found.

The length of the CDR3 is 12 residues. CDR1 is SEHNR and CDR2 is FQNEAQ in the germline V gene (reference sequence). Regarding this clone: A read error may account for a junction end that differs from germline.

Researchers ran the PCR with 60 Vbeta and 13 Jbeta primers. As processed by the authors: A later analysis tallied approximately 87 million unique TCR beta chains, about 12 million of them shared. TCRdb keeps only in-frame clones here, not all; method: immunoSEQ multiplex PCR. V, J and clone size are those of that table, while D and trimming were read from the DNA. The sample consists of around 100,000 clones, roughly 79% of them appearing once. The sequence was obtained from a man aged 45-60 years in good health and CMV-seropositive. This chain joins TRBV7-9 and TRBJ2-3, with unresolved D. The sample consisted of PBMCs. In DNA, the CDR3 is TGTTCCAGCAGCTTGGAGCAACCTGATAGGTATTTT. Amino acids: CSSSLEQPDRYF.